This passage covers 24 T cell receptor beta chains from one sample sequenced in a study of molecular identifiers for immune sequencing clone quantification. Via MiXCR, TCRdb re-called the PCR reads, giving one row per CDR3 protein. This sample has about 630,000 distinct CDR3 sequences, with about 25% found just once. Sequencing was performed on naive CD8+ T cells from blood, with Jurkat cell RNA spiked in. The subset is: FACS-sorted CD8+CD4-CCR7+CD45RA+ naive T cells. The receptor set was obtained from a human donor in good health. Some libraries in this study had Jurkat cell RNA spiked in.

In regard to this clonotype: Germline is not matched at one junction end, which may reflect a read error. The J gene is TRBJ1-2, the V gene TRBV27; no firm D call. Germline V gives CDR1 MNHEY, CDR2 SMNVEV (reference sequence). The CDR3 totals 14 residues. The CDR3 region is CASSLLGLGYGYAF. In DNA form, the CDR3 reads TGTGCCAGCAGTTTACTGGGCTTGGGCTATGGCTACGCCTTC.

This clonotype was detected many times. V usage is TRBV20-1 and J usage is TRBJ1-1, with 12 bases fitting TRBD1. This CDR3 has 15 residues. The V gene end was trimmed by 8 bases and the J gene end by 2 bases; junction bases not matched to a gene: 9. Germline V gene data show CDR1 as DFQATT and CDR2 as SNEGSKA (reference sequence). CDR3 in amino acids: CSSAPGQGANTEAFF. The CDR3 coding sequence is TGCAGTAGTGCTCCGGGACAGGGGGCCAACACTGAAGCTTTCTTT.

As to this clonotype: A clone one base away is much larger, so this may be a read error. The J gene is TRBJ2-6, the V gene TRBV14; tentative D call: TRBD1 (5 bases). V lost 4 bases to trimming and J lost 4 bases, with 11 bases between them. This CDR3 spans 15 amino acids. The germline V gene has CDR1 SGHDN and CDR2 FVKESK. The DNA for the CDR3 is TGTGCCAGCAGCCTAGGCAGGGCCGGGGCCAACGTCCTGACTTTC. As protein: CASSLGRAGANVLTF. Full variable domain (remainder filled in from reference TRBV14 and TRBJ2-6): EAGVTQFPSHSVIEKGQTVTLRCDPISGHDNLYWYRRVMGKEIKFLLHFVKESKQDESGMPNNRFLAERTGGTYSTLKVQPAELEDSGVYFCASSLGRAGANVLTFGAGSRLTVL.

This clonotype was seen repeatedly, ten times or more. V gene TRBV20-1 combines with J gene TRBJ1-6; 8 bases are shared with TRBD1. V gave up 0 bases and J gave up 11 bases; unmatched junction bases: 9. Germline V gene lookup returns CDR1 DFQATT and CDR2 SNEGSKA (reference sequence). CDR3 length equals 15 residues. The chain's CDR3 is CSAREYDRGSAPLHF. CDR3 coding DNA: TGCAGTGCTAGAGAGTACGACAGGGGTAGTGCACCCCTCCACTTT.

This sequence joins TRBV29-1 and TRBJ1-2; a possible D gene is TRBD1 (5 bases). Germline values: CDR1 SQVTM, CDR2 ANQGSEA. The CDR3 contains 14 residues. The V and J ends lost 1 base and 1 base respectively, with 10 bases between them. This chain's CDR3 is CSVEGGTLNYGYTF. In DNA, the CDR3 is TGCAGCGTTGAAGGAGGGACGCTTAACTATGGCTACACCTTC.

This clonotype occurred many times. The V and J genes are TRBV27 and TRBJ2-3; 9 bases map to TRBD2. V trimming: 10 bases; J trimming: 0 bases; junction bases outside the gene matches: 8. This CDR3 contains 15 residues. CDR1 and CDR2 from the germline V gene are MNHEY and SMNVEV (reference sequence). The CDR3 DNA sequence: TGTGCCACCCAGGGCCTAGCGGGGAGCACAGATACGCAGTATTTT. Its translation is CATQGLAGSTDTQYF.

The rearrangement joins TRBV3-1 to TRBJ2-5, with TRBD2 matching over 11 bases. Trimming cost V 4 bases and J 0 bases; bases outside gene matches: 7. The CDR3 extends over 17 amino acids. The germline V gene encodes CDR1 LGHDT and CDR2 YNNKEL (reference sequence). The CDR3 DNA sequence: TGTGCCAGCAGCCTAGGGGCTAGCGGGAGGTACCAAGAGACCCAGTACTTC. Residues: CASSLGASGRYQETQYF.

This clonotype was counted at least ten times. The chain couples TRBV3-1 to TRBJ2-3, with D unresolved. The CDR3 has 13 residues. Germline V gene sequence: CDR1 LGHDT, CDR2 YNNKEL (reference sequence). With 1 base removed from V and 6 bases from J, the gap between germline ends came to 8 bases. DNA of the CDR3: TGTGCCAGCAGCCAAGTTAACTGGGATACGCAGTATTTT. As protein: CASSQVNWDTQYF.

The table lists this clonotype with a few counts. V is TRBV27 and J is TRBJ2-7; tentatively, D is TRBD1 (6 bases). CDR3 size: 14 residues. Germline assignment: CDR1 MNHEY and CDR2 SMNVEV (reference sequence). Trimming removed 6 bases from V and 5 bases from J, with 17 bases in between. CDR3: CASSQINRDHEQYF. CDR3 in DNA: TGTGCCAGCAGCCAAATAAACAGGGACCACGAGCAGTACTTC.

On this clonotype itself: A much larger clone lies a single base off, so this may be a read error. The chain carries TRBV28 and TRBJ2-3; perhaps D is TRBD1 or TRBD2 (5 bases each). V was trimmed by 5 bases and J by 8 bases, leaving 20 bases between them. The CDR3 sequence is 15 residues long. Germline values: CDR1 MDHEN, CDR2 SYDVKM. The CDR3 protein is CASSREQGSWVTQYF. CDR3 in DNA: TGTGCCAGCAGTAGGGAGCAGGGATCTTGGGTTACGCAGTATTTT.

The rearrangement joins TRBV19 to TRBJ2-7; 7 nucleotides align to TRBD2. The CDR3 sequence is 15 residues long. Trimming removed 4 bases from V and 4 bases from J; junction bases left unmatched: 10. Germline-derived CDR1 and CDR2 are LNHDA and SQIVND (reference sequence). The CDR3 DNA follows: TGTGCCAGTAGTACCTCACTAGCGCGAAGATACGAGCAGTACTTC. Protein: CASSTSLARRYEQYF.

This clonotype showed up many times. The chain uses TRBV6-1 and TRBJ2-3, with D tentatively TRBD2 (5 bases). Per the germline V gene, CDR1 is MNHNS and CDR2 is SASEGT. V lost 6 bases and J lost 2, with 9 bases in between. This CDR3 has 13 residues. CDR3 sequence: CASSREYTDTQYF. DNA for the CDR3: TGTGCCAGCAGCCGGGAATACACAGATACGCAGTATTTT.

This clonotype was detected ten times or more. The chain combines TRBV27 with TRBJ2-3, with TRBD2 matching 9 bases. V shed 6 bases and J 3 bases; nucleotides not matched to a gene: 7. CDR1 is MNHEY, CDR2 SMNVEV, per germline (reference sequence). The CDR3 totals 15 residues. The CDR3 nucleotides read TGTGCCAGCAGGCTCCATAGCGGGAGTACAGATACGCAGTATTTT. Translated: CASRLHSGSTDTQYF.

This clonotype was observed a few times. The gene calls are TRBV10-3 and TRBJ1-1; possibly TRBD1 for D (5 bases). The V end lost 6 bases, the J end lost 5 bases, and 7 bases lay between the germline ends. This CDR3 contains 11 residues. Per germline, CDR1 ENHRY and CDR2 SYGVKD. The CDR3 nucleotides are TGTGCCATCAGCTGGGGGACTGAAGCTTTCTTT. Amino acid sequence: CAISWGTEAFF.

The chain recombines TRBV12-3 or TRBV12-4 with TRBJ1-2; D is uncertain. V was trimmed by 0 bases and J by 6 bases, leaving 14 bases between them. This CDR3 is built from 15 residues. The CDR3 loop reads CASSLASHLPHGYTF. Written as DNA, the CDR3 is TGTGCCAGCAGTTTAGCCAGCCACCTGCCCCATGGCTACACCTTC.

This clonotype was seen at least ten times. The rearrangement links TRBV20-1 to TRBJ2-7; D could derive from TRBD1 or TRBD2 (5 bases each). V was cut by 0 bases and J by 3 bases, with 12 bases left in between. The CDR3 contains 14 residues. Germline CDR1 is DFQATT and CDR2 is SNEGSKA (reference sequence). CDR3 nucleotide sequence: TGCAGTGCTAGAGATATGGTTGGGGGCTACGAGCAGTACTTC. Encoded protein: CSARDMVGGYEQYF.

The rearrangement uses TRBV20-1 and TRBJ2-7; 8 nucleotides align to TRBD2. Germline loops: CDR1 DFQATT, CDR2 SNEGSKA (reference sequence). This CDR3 is 13 amino acids long. The trim removed 4 bases at V and 1 base at J, leaving 3 bases unmatched. CDR3 bases: TGCAGTGCTACTCGGGAGGGATCCTACGAGCAGTACTTC. Protein: CSATREGSYEQYF.

This clonotype was observed a few times. The rearrangement uses TRBV30 and TRBJ2-1; the D is unclear. The CDR3 sequence is 13 residues long. V lost 3 bases, J lost 6 bases, and 12 bases lay in between. The germline V gene has CDR1 GTSNPN and CDR2 SVGIG (reference sequence). CDR3 sequence (DNA): TGTGCCTGGAGCCCCGGCTGGGCCAATGAGCAGTTCTTC. Translated, it gives CAWSPGWANEQFF.

This clonotype was recorded at least ten times. The chain employs TRBV7-9 and TRBJ2-7, with D possibly matching TRBD2 (6 bases). The CDR3 is 16 residues long. The V end was cut by 5 bases, the J end by 0 bases, with 17 bases between. Germline V gives CDR1 SEHNR, CDR2 FQNEAQ (reference sequence). The CDR3 is CASSPRGIWASYEQYF. DNA of the CDR3: TGTGCCAGCAGCCCCCGGGGGATCTGGGCCTCCTACGAGCAGTACTTC.

CDR3 amino acids: CSARDLAGELQYQETQYF. The CDR3, as DNA: TGCAGTGCTAGAGATCTAGCGGGGGAGTTACAGTACCAAGAGACCCAGTACTTC. The V call is TRBV20-1, the J call TRBJ2-5; 10 bases align to TRBD2. The CDR3 sequence is 18 residues long. Germline V gene data show CDR1 as DFQATT and CDR2 as SNEGSKA (reference sequence). V shed 0 bases and J 0 bases; nucleotides not matched to a gene: 10.

As regards this clonotype: The germline gene is not matched at one end of the junction; a read error may be the cause. The chain uses TRBV5-4 and TRBJ2-2; D may be TRBD2 (5 bases). This CDR3 contains 14 residues. The V gene's germline CDR1 is SGHNT and CDR2 YYREEE (reference sequence). CDR3 residues: CACSLRENTGELFF. The CDR3 bases are TGTGCCTGCAGCTTACGGGAAAACACCGGGGAGCTGTTTTTT.

In its sample, this clonotype was seen a few times. The chain joins TRBV6-1 to TRBJ2-1; 10 bases line up with TRBD2. This CDR3 comprises 16 residues. Per germline, CDR1 MNHNS and CDR2 SASEGT. The V gene end was trimmed by 7 bases and the J gene end by 8 bases; junction bases not matched to a gene: 14. The CDR3 sequence is CASTTIAGGPLDEQFF. CDR3 bases: TGTGCCAGCACTACTATAGCGGGGGGCCCCCTCGATGAGCAGTTCTTC.

For this clonotype: This may stem from a read error, because a much larger clone lies one nucleotide away. CDR3 protein: CVWFSSYETQYF. The CDR3, as DNA: TGTGTCTGGTTTTCTTCTTACGAGACCCAGTACTTC. The chain couples TRBV30 to TRBJ2-5, with unresolved D. Germline CDR1 is GTSNPN and CDR2 is SVGIG (reference sequence). The CDR3 runs to 12 residues.

This clonotype was observed many times. The chain is built from TRBV28 and TRBJ2-3; 9 bases match TRBD2. V was clipped by 7 bases and J by 1 base; unmatched bases: 9. The CDR3 sequence is 16 residues long. CDR1 MDHEN and CDR2 SYDVKM come from the germline V gene. CDR3 sequence (DNA): TGTGCCAGCACCGGTCGATGGACTAGCGGCACAGATACGCAGTATTTT. It encodes CASTGRWTSGTDTQYF.